This TCR beta chain was identified in a study of shared clonotypes between healthy human individuals. Selected positively for CCR7 and CD45RO-negative, naive CD8 cells excluded terminally differentiated effector memory CD45RA+ cells. All of the donors resided in Nashville, Tennessee, and each was a Caucasian adult. General observations from the study: A handful of donors had about 5.1% of their naive CD4 clonotypes in common.

As to this clone: The antigen is undetermined.

Between the trimmed V and J ends, which lost 0 bases and 3 bases, there was a span of 11 bases. The CDR3 runs to 14 residues. In germline, CDR1 is SQVTM, CDR2 ANQGSEA. The assay was immunoSEQ multiplex PCR, and TCRdb's table has in-frame clones only and misses some. The sample holds approximately 810,000 clones, 90% to 95% seen once. The V gene is TRBV29-1, the J gene TRBJ2-5; the D gene is possibly TRBD1 (6 bases). The sequencing sample was made of naive CD8+ T cells sorted from blood. The TCR sequence derives from a man aged 25-40 years in good health. The CDR3 reads CSVEDGGWEETQYF. The CDR3 nucleotides read TGCAGCGTTGAAGATGGGGGCTGGGAAGAGACCCAGTACTTC.